This TCR beta chain was sequenced for a study of T cells in Graves' hyperthyroidism and ophthalmopathy. Study details: Peripheral blood was obtained at initial diagnosis, preceding any treatment.

This clonotype was recorded at least ten times. TCR beta CDR3 regions were amplified from RNA. HTBI primers were used for first-round RT-PCR of the TCR CDR3. TCRdb redid the calling of the multiplex PCR reads with MiXCR, one entry per CDR3 protein. This table holds around 500,000 distinct CDR3 sequences, less than 15% found once. Calling Graves' hyperthyroidism stable meant ophthalmopathy did not progress within 18 months. Each 10 ml fresh peripheral blood draw supplied the PBMCs. Input material: blood. This TCR was sampled from a woman in her thirties or forties with Graves' hyperthyroidism.

CDR3 sequence reads: CASSEAGTGELFF. The CDR3 DNA sequence: TGTGCCAGCAGTGAGGCAGGCACCGGGGAGCTGTTTTTT. The chain couples TRBV2 to TRBJ2-2, with D unresolved. Germline V gene data show CDR1 as SNHLY and CDR2 as FYNNEI. The CDR3 covers 13 residues. Trimming left V 3 bases short and J 4 bases short, with 6 bases between.